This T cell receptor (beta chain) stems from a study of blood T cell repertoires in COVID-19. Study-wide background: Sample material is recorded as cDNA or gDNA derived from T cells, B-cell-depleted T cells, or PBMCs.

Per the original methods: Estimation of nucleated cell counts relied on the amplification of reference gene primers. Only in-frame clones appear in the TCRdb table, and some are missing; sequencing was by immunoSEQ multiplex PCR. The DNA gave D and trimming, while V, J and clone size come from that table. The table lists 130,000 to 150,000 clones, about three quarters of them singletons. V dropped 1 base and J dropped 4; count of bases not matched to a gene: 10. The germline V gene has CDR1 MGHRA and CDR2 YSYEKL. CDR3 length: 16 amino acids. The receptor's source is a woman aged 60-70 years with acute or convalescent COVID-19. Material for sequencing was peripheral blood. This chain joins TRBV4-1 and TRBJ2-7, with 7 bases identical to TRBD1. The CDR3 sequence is CASSQAGTVTLYEQYF. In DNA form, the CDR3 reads TGCGCCAGCAGCCAAGCAGGGACAGTTACGTTGTACGAGCAGTACTTC.